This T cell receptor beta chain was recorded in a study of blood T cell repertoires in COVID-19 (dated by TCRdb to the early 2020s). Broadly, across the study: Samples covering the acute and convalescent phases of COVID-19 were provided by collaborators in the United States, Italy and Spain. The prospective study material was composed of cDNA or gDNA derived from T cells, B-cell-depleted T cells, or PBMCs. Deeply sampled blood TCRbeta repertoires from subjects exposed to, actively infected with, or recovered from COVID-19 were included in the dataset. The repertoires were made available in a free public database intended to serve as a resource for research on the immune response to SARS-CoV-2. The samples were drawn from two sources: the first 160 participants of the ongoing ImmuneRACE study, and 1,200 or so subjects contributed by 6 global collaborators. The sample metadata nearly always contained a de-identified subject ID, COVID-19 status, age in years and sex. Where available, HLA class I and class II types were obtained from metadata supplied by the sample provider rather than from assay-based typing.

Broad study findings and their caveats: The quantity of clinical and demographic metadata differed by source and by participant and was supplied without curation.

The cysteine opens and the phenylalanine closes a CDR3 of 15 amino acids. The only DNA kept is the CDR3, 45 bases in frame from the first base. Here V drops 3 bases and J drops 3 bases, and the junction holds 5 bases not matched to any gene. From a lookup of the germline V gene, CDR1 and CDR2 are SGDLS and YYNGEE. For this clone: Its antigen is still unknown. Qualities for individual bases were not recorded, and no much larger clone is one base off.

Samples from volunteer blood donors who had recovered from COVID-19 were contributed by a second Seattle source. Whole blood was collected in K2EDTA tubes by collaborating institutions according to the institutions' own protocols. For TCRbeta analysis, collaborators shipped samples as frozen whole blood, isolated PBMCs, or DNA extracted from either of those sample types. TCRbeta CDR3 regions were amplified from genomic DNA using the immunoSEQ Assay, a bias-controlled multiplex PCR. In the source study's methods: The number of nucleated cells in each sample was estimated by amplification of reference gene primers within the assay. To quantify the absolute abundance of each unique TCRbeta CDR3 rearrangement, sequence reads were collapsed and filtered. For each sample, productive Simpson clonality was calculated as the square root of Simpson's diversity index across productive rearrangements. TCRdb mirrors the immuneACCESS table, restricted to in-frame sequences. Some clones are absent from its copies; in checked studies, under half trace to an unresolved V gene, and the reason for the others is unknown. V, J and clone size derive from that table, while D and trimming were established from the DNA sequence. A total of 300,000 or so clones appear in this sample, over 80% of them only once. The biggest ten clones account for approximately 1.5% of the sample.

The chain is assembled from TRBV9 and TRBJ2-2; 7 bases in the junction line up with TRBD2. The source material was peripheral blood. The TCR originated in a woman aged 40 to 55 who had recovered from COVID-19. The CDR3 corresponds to CASSELALYTGELFF. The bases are TGTGCCAGCAGCGAACTAGCGCTTTACACCGGGGAGCTGTTTTTT.